The T cell receptor (beta chain) described here comes from a study of cytomegalovirus exposure and HLA in healthy donors. In the case of this clone: The antigen is unknown.

Study-wide points: In vitro, three CMV-associated chains proved specific for CMV antigens.

V lost 6 bases to trimming and J lost 2 bases; unmatched junction nucleotides: 13. Germline values: CDR1 ENHRY, CDR2 SYGVKD. CDR3 length: 16 residues. PCR was performed using 60 Vbeta and 13 Jbeta primers. Sequencing was performed with immunoSEQ multiplex PCR; in TCRdb, only in-frame clones are kept and a portion is missing. Its clone listing holds around 140,000 clones. The sample taken for sequencing was PBMCs. The V call is TRBV10-3, the J call TRBJ2-7; 7 bases are a match to TRBD1. This clonotype originated in a man aged 18 to 29 in good health and CMV-seronegative. DNA for the CDR3: TGTGCCATCAGCTCCTTTGCGGACAGGTCGGCCTACGAGCAGTACTTC. Protein: CAISSFADRSAYEQYF.